One and the same sample provided the 26 T cell receptor beta chains below, sequenced in a study of identical twins. TCRdb used MiXCR to reprocess the 5' RACE reads, holding one entry per CDR3 protein. The table lists fewer than 550,000 distinct CDR3 sequences, approximately 15% of them singletons, with 0.98% in the top ten. This sample also belongs to another study, concerning yellow fever vaccine responses in identical twins.

Specimen: CD4+ T cells sorted from blood. These receptor sequences come from a woman younger than 35 in good health.

This clonotype occurred a few times. This chain connects TRBV6-5 to TRBJ2-7; maybe TRBD1 (5 bases). Germline V lookup: CDR1 MNHEY, CDR2 SVGAGI. The CDR3 is made up of 16 amino acids. Trimming removed 0 bases from V and 0 bases from J, with 12 bases in between. The CDR3 DNA reads as TGTGCCAGCAGTTACTCGCGACAGCGAAACTCCTACGAGCAGTACTTC. This translates into CASSYSRQRNSYEQYF.

This clonotype was seen at least ten times. The chain joins TRBV29-1 to TRBJ2-3; D not certain. Trimming shortened V by 0 bases and J by 4 bases, and 11 bases separated the two germline ends. The CDR3 extends over 14 amino acids. CDR1 and CDR2 from the germline V gene are SQVTM and ANQGSEA. The CDR3 loop is CSVEDSRVPDTQYF. DNA of the CDR3: TGCAGCGTTGAAGATAGTAGGGTCCCAGATACGCAGTATTTT.

The chain links TRBV2 to TRBJ2-1, with 9 positions matching TRBD1. The CDR3 spans 15 residues. V shed 6 bases, J shed 4 bases, and the junction held 7 bases outside the gene matches. CDR1 and CDR2 (germline): SNHLY, FYNNEI. CDR3 nucleotide sequence: TGTGCCAGCAGGACGGACAGGGGAAAATACAATGAGCAGTTCTTC. Its translation: CASRTDRGKYNEQFF.

The rearrangement links TRBV11-3 to TRBJ2-1, with D hard to call. The CDR3 has 13 amino acids. Germline V gene sequence: CDR1 SGHNT, CDR2 YENEEA. V lost 3 bases and J lost 5, with 8 bases in between. The DNA for the CDR3 is TGTGCCAGCAGCTTTAGTCAGAACAATGAGCAGTTCTTC. It codes for CASSFSQNNEQFF.

This chain joins TRBV11-2 and TRBJ2-1, with unresolved D. The V end was cut by 1 base, the J end by 0 bases, with 10 bases between. The CDR3 consists of 16 residues. Germline-derived CDR1 and CDR2 are SGHAT and FQNNGV. CDR3 loop: CASSLVPLSSYNEQFF. CDR3 nucleotides: TGTGCCAGCAGCTTAGTACCCTTAAGCTCCTACAATGAGCAGTTCTTC.

The rearrangement links TRBV19 to TRBJ1-1, with TRBD1 as a possible D gene (5 bases). The CDR3 is 15 amino acids. CDR1 is LNHDA and CDR2 is SQIVND in the germline V gene (reference sequence). The germline V and J ends were trimmed by 6 bases and 0 bases, with 14 bases remaining between them. The CDR3 region is CASRVTGTMNTEAFF. The CDR3 DNA sequence: TGTGCCAGTAGGGTAACAGGAACCATGAACACTGAAGCTTTCTTT.

Concerning this clonotype: This clone may be a read error of a much larger clone one base away. This chain connects TRBV7-9 to TRBJ2-2; weak D call: TRBD2 (5 bases). Germline V gene lookup returns CDR1 SEHNR and CDR2 FQNEAQ (reference sequence). The CDR3 has 11 amino acids. The CDR3 sequence is CASSRIGELSF. Written as DNA, the CDR3 is TGTGCCAGCAGCCGGATCGGGGAGCTGTCTTTT. Based on the CDR3 plus reference TRBV7-9 and TRBJ2-2, the full variable domain is DTGVSQNPRHKITKRGQNVTFRCDPISEHNRLYWYRQTLGQGPEFLTYFQNEAQLEKSRLLSDRFSAERPKGSFSTLEIQRTEQGDSAMYLCASSRIGELSFGEGSRLTVL.

A single count supports this clonotype. The chain recombines TRBV15 with TRBJ1-6; possibly TRBD1 for D (5 bases). Germline V lookup: CDR1 LNHNV, CDR2 YYDKDF (reference sequence). V was trimmed by 1 base and J by 0 bases, leaving 7 bases between them. This CDR3 contains 16 residues. The CDR3 DNA follows: TGTGCCACCAGCAGAGTGGGGGTCTCCTATAATTCACCCCTCCACTTT. Translating gives CATSRVGVSYNSPLHF.

The chain joins TRBV7-8 to TRBJ2-3; 7 bases match TRBD1. Trimming cost V 5 bases and J 5 bases; bases outside gene matches: 7. CDR1 is SGHVS, CDR2 FQNEAQ, per germline. The CDR3 consists of 14 residues. The CDR3, as DNA: TGTGCCAGCAGCCTCCGGACAGGACTAGATACGCAGTATTTT. As protein: CASSLRTGLDTQYF. The full variable domain, with the rest looked up from reference TRBV7-8 and TRBJ2-3, is GAGVSQSPRYKVAKRGQDVALRCDPISGHVSLFWYQQALGQGPEFLTYFQNEAQLDKSGLPSDRFFAERPEGSVSTLKIQRTQQEDSAVYLCASSLRTGLDTQYFGPGTRLTVL.

The CDR3, as DNA: TGTGCCATCAGTGCCCTTCTGTTCACCGGGGAGCTGTTTTTT. This encodes CAISALLFTGELFF. This chain connects TRBV10-3 to TRBJ2-2, with D hard to call. The germline V and J ends were trimmed by 4 bases and 4 bases, with 10 bases remaining between them. The germline V gene has CDR1 ENHRY and CDR2 SYGVKD. The CDR3 length is 14 residues.

This chain connects TRBV20-1 to TRBJ2-1; 11 positions agree with TRBD2. This CDR3 region has 15 residues. Germline V gives CDR1 DFQATT, CDR2 SNEGSKA (reference sequence). V shed 5 bases and J 4 bases; nucleotides not matched to a gene: 7. This CDR3 is CSAPPRLAGYNEQFF. CDR3 in DNA: TGCAGTGCTCCGCCAAGACTAGCGGGATACAATGAGCAGTTCTTC.

J is TRBJ2-3 and V is TRBV7-2, with D tentatively TRBD2 (5 bases). CDR1 is SGHTA and CDR2 is FQGNSA in the germline V gene. V was cut by 2 bases and J by 7 bases, with 16 bases left in between. CDR3 size: 15 residues. CDR3 loop: CASSLSGGLGHTQYF. Here the CDR3 DNA reads TGTGCCAGCAGCTTATCAGGCGGGCTAGGCCATACGCAGTATTTT.

The chain joins TRBV27 to TRBJ2-1, with D maybe TRBD1 (6 bases). The V gene's germline CDR1 is MNHEY and CDR2 SMNVEV (reference sequence). The ends were cut back, 6 bases at V and 0 bases at J, with 21 bases in the middle. The CDR3 consists of 18 residues. The CDR3 sequence: CASRKDSILQSSYNEQFF. The CDR3 bases are TGTGCCAGCAGAAAGGACAGTATATTACAGAGCTCCTACAATGAGCAGTTCTTC.

V gene TRBV29-1 combines with J gene TRBJ2-7, with a tentative D call TRBD1 (6 bases). With 4 bases removed from V and 1 base from J, the gap between germline ends came to 11 bases. The CDR3 totals 13 residues. CDR1 and CDR2 (germline): SQVTM, ANQGSEA. CDR3 bases: TGCAGCGTTGTGAGGGACATATCCTACGAGCAGTACTTC. The encoded protein is CSVVRDISYEQYF.

The chain employs TRBV10-1 and TRBJ2-1, with no clear D. Germline CDR1 WNHNN, CDR2 SYGVQD (reference sequence). V was pared by 2 bases and J by 5 bases, with 10 bases between. CDR3 size: 14 residues. DNA of the CDR3: TGCGCCAGCAGTGAGACGGGCGCAGACAATGAGCAGTTCTTC. As protein: CASSETGADNEQFF.

The chain links TRBV18 to TRBJ1-1; D is uncertain. This CDR3 comprises 13 residues. In germline, CDR1 is KGHSH, CDR2 LQKENI. V dropped 2 bases and J dropped 3 bases, with 7 bases sitting between them. The CDR3 protein is CASSPNWDTEAFF. The CDR3 nucleotides read TGTGCCAGCTCACCAAATTGGGACACTGAAGCTTTCTTT.

This rearrangement joins TRBV6-2 or TRBV6-3 to TRBJ2-2; D remains unclear. Germline lookup yields CDR1 MNHEY and CDR2 SVGEGT. The V gene lost 6 bases and the J gene lost 1 base, with 9 bases spanning the gap. The length of the CDR3 is 14 residues. The CDR3 spells CASSKNRNTGELFF. The CDR3, as DNA: TGTGCCAGCAGCAAAAACAGGAACACCGGGGAGCTGTTTTTT.

This clonotype was counted between two and nine times. The V gene is TRBV7-2, the J gene TRBJ2-7; D might be TRBD1 or TRBD2, each matching 7 bases. CDR3 length equals 15 residues. Germline assignment: CDR1 SGHTA and CDR2 FQGNSA. Trimming removed 2 bases at V and 4 bases at J, with 15 bases between. CDR3 residues: CASSLSPGGGYEQYF. The CDR3 DNA sequence: TGTGCCAGCAGCTTATCCCCAGGGGGGGGGTACGAGCAGTACTTC.

There are a few counts of this clonotype. V usage is TRBV14 and J usage is TRBJ2-3; the D is unclear. This CDR3 is built from 15 residues. Germline V gene data show CDR1 as SGHDN and CDR2 as FVKESK. Trimming pared 4 bases from V and 2 bases from J, leaving 13 bases between. The CDR3 nucleotides are TGTGCCAGCAGCCTGCGTGGTGGAATCACAGATACGCAGTATTTT. This translates into CASSLRGGITDTQYF.

This clonotype was seen more than once but under ten times. This chain joins TRBV11-2 and TRBJ2-2; 9 nucleotides match TRBD1. Trimming took 3 bases from V and 6 from J; bases not matched to a gene: 8. The CDR3 covers 16 residues. Germline V gives CDR1 SGHAT, CDR2 FQNNGV. The CDR3 bases are TGTGCCAGCAGCTTGGCGGGACAGGGTATTCCCGGGGAGCTGTTTTTT. It translates to CASSLAGQGIPGELFF. Supplemented by reference TRBV11-2 and TRBJ2-2, the full variable domain reads EAGVAQSPRYKIIEKRQSVAFWCNPISGHATLYWYQQILGQGPKLLIQFQNNGVVDDSQLPKDRFSAERLKGVDSTLKIQPAKLEDSAVYLCASSLAGQGIPGELFFGEGSRLTVL.

This clonotype was observed a handful of times. The chain couples TRBV7-2 to TRBJ2-3, with TRBD1 identical over 8 bases. This CDR3 comprises 17 residues. The trim removed 4 bases at V and 9 bases at J, leaving 18 bases unmatched. Germline CDR1 SGHTA, CDR2 FQGNSA. In DNA form, the CDR3 reads TGTGCCAGCAGCTATAAGGGCCGGGACAGGCACTTGGACACGCAGTATTTT. It specifies CASSYKGRDRHLDTQYF.

This chain links TRBV6-1 with TRBJ2-7; D ambiguous. The CDR3 sequence is 13 residues long. Germline assignment: CDR1 MNHNS and CDR2 SASEGT. Between the trimmed V and J ends, which lost 10 bases and 7 bases, there was a span of 20 bases. The DNA of the CDR3 is TGTGCCACCATCCGGGCCCCTTCCGGGGAGCAGTACTTC. Residues: CATIRAPSGEQYF.

V usage is TRBV11-1 and J usage is TRBJ2-3; the D is unclear. The germline V gene encodes CDR1 SGHAT and CDR2 FQDESV (reference sequence). This CDR3 is 15 amino acids long. With 3 bases removed from V and 1 base from J, the gap between germline ends came to 11 bases. The CDR3 DNA is TGTGCCAGCAGCTTGTCGACTTACCGCACAGATACGCAGTATTTT. It translates to CASSLSTYRTDTQYF.

This clonotype was counted only a few times. This chain joins TRBV2 and TRBJ1-6, with 8 bases fitting TRBD1. Germline assignment: CDR1 SNHLY and CDR2 FYNNEI. The CDR3 length is 14 residues. J gave up 5 bases and V 7 bases, and 4 bases lay outside the gene matches. The CDR3 spells CASIRTGNNSPLHF. CDR3 DNA sequence: TGTGCCAGCATAAGGACAGGGAATAATTCACCCCTCCACTTT.

This clonotype was counted many times. The chain carries TRBV5-1 and TRBJ2-7, with D uncertain. The CDR3 is made up of 12 amino acids. Germline loops: CDR1 SGHRS, CDR2 YFSETQ. The germline V and J ends were trimmed by 0 bases and 5 bases, with 6 bases remaining between them. This CDR3 is CASSLAQDEQYF. The CDR3 DNA is TGCGCCAGCAGCTTGGCTCAGGACGAGCAGTACTTC.

In its sample, this clonotype was seen a few times. This chain connects TRBV9 to TRBJ2-5, with 7 bases fitting TRBD2. This CDR3 spans 14 amino acids. Germline V CDR1 and CDR2: SGDLS, YYNGEE. V was clipped by 4 bases and J by 5 bases; unmatched bases: 8. In nucleotides, the CDR3 is TGTGCCAGCAGCTCCGGACTAGGTGGGGAGACCCAGTACTTC. Protein sequence: CASSSGLGGETQYF.